Each of the 7 T cell receptor beta chains below was sequenced from the same sample in a study of cytomegalovirus exposure and HLA in healthy donors. Profiling relied on immunoSEQ multiplex PCR, and the TCRdb table lists in-frame clones only, not all of them. This sample has approximately 54,000 clones, with about 92% found just once. Sequenced material: PBMCs. The source is a woman aged 18-29 years in good health and CMV-seropositive.

This clone was seen once. The rearrangement links TRBV5-4 to TRBJ2-5; 7 positions agree with TRBD1. V lost 2 bases, J lost 2 bases, and 9 bases stayed unmatched. The CDR3 has 16 residues. The germline gives CDR1 SGHNT, CDR2 YYREEE (reference sequence). CDR3 nucleotide sequence: TGTGCCAGCAGCTTAGGGGGCGCGAGGGGGCAAGAGACCCAGTACTTC. Translating it yields CASSLGGARGQETQYF.

The chain recombines TRBV6-1 with TRBJ2-5; TRBD2 aligns across 7 bases. The V segment lost 7 bases and the J segment 5 bases; nucleotides outside the gene matches: 7. The CDR3 runs to 13 residues. Germline-derived CDR1 and CDR2 are MNHNS and SASEGT. CDR3 amino acids: CASNHGGSETQYF. In DNA, the CDR3 is TGTGCCAGCAATCACGGGGGGTCGGAGACCCAGTACTTC.

This clone was seen a single time. The chain carries TRBV7-9 and TRBJ1-2; 11 nucleotides match TRBD1. After removal of 2 bases from V and 8 bases from J, the junction contained 13 bases not matched to a gene. The V gene's germline CDR1 is SEHNR and CDR2 FQNEAQ (reference sequence). This CDR3 is built from 17 residues. The CDR3 region is CASSLMRTGGSEGGYTF. The CDR3 DNA is TGTGCCAGCAGCTTAATGCGGACAGGGGGCTCCGAGGGCGGCTACACCTTC.

This clone has just a few counts. The chain is built from TRBV14 and TRBJ2-1; 11 bases line up with TRBD2. This CDR3 contains 18 residues. Germline assignment: CDR1 SGHDN and CDR2 FVKESK. Trimming took 1 base from V and 2 from J; bases not matched to a gene: 7. The CDR3 loop reads CASSQGRASGGTYNEQFF. CDR3 coding DNA: TGTGCCAGCAGCCAAGGAAGGGCTAGCGGGGGGACCTACAATGAGCAGTTCTTC.

The V call is TRBV30, the J call TRBJ1-5, with TRBD1 matching over 8 bases. Unmatched junction bases numbered 4, after V lost 3 bases and J lost 6 bases. The germline V gene encodes CDR1 GTSNPN and CDR2 SVGIG (reference sequence). The CDR3 spans 13 residues. The CDR3 loop reads CAWSTGGGQPQHF. The DNA for the CDR3 is TGTGCCTGGAGCACAGGGGGAGGTCAGCCCCAGCATTTT.

A single count supports this clone. The rearrangement joins TRBV9 to TRBJ2-3, with 8 bases fitting TRBD2. Germline CDR1 is SGDLS and CDR2 is YYNGEE. The CDR3 extends over 17 amino acids. V lost 2 bases, J lost 0 bases, and 8 bases stayed unmatched. CDR3 nucleotide sequence: TGTGCCAGCAGCGTGGGAGCGGGGGTCCCTAGCACAGATACGCAGTATTTT. It codes for CASSVGAGVPSTDTQYF.

The chain links TRBV5-6 to TRBJ2-1; no definite D call. V was clipped by 2 bases and J by 1 base, with 10 bases between them. Germline V lookup: CDR1 SGHDT, CDR2 YYEEEE. The CDR3 sequence is 15 residues long. The CDR3 DNA reads as TGTGCCAGCAGCTTAACCCCTAGTTCCTACAATGAGCAGTTCTTC. Translating it yields CASSLTPSSYNEQFF.